The rows below give T cell receptor beta chains drawn from one sample of a study of cytomegalovirus exposure and HLA in healthy donors. Sequencing was performed with immunoSEQ multiplex PCR; in TCRdb, only in-frame clones are kept and a portion is missing. The data show about 120,000 clones, 8.5% to 10% seen once. The sequencing sample was made of PBMCs. The source is a man aged 25-40 years in good health and CMV-seronegative. Each CDR3 is given with its conserved first and last residue. D genes are given only for firm matches. Expanded clones are given a class, and other clones once, few, many or no size at all.

.,TRBV7-9,TRBJ2-2,TRBD2,CASSGGLAGEDTGELFF,TGTGCCAGCAGCGGGGGACTAGCGGGAGAGGACACCGGGGAGCTGTTTTTT
.,TRBV10-2,TRBJ2-7,.,CASTGPEGGYEQYF,TGCGCCAGTACCGGGCCTGAGGGTGGCTACGAGCAGTACTTC
few,TRBV4-3,TRBJ1-2,.,CASSQEAPTGSYTF,TGCGCCAGCAGCCAAGAGGCGCCTACAGGGAGCTACACCTTC
few,TRBV7-9,TRBJ2-3,TRBD2,CASSLVIAGETDTQYF,TGTGCCAGCAGCTTAGTGATAGCGGGGGAAACAGATACGCAGTATTTT
.,TRBV5-6,TRBJ1-1,.,CASSKHSGVNTEAFF,TGTGCCAGCAGCAAACATTCAGGGGTGAACACTGAAGCTTTCTTT
few,TRBV7-8,TRBJ1-6,TRBD1,CASSLFGVGQGALHF,TGTGCCAGCAGCTTATTCGGGGTGGGACAGGGAGCCCTCCACTTT
.,TRBV5-6,TRBJ2-7,TRBD1,CASSLWTGGEQYF,TGTGCCAGCAGCTTGTGGACAGGGGGTGAGCAGTACTTC
.,TRBV11-3,TRBJ2-2,.,CASSLVSMNTGELFF,TGTGCCAGCAGCTTAGTATCTATGAACACCGGGGAGCTGTTTTTT
few,TRBV5-6,TRBJ2-3,.,CASSLGAHTDTQYF,TGTGCCAGCAGCTTGGGGGCCCACACAGATACGCAGTATTTT
few,TRBV6-4,TRBJ2-3,TRBD2,CASASGGAADTQYF,TGTGCCAGCGCTAGCGGGGGGGCCGCAGATACGCAGTATTTT
few,TRBV4-1,TRBJ1-1,.,CASSQVQGLGTEAFF,TGCGCCAGCAGCCAAGTTCAAGGACTCGGAACTGAAGCTTTCTTT
few,TRBV21-1,TRBJ2-5,.,CASSRATGPKGETQYF,TGTGCCAGCAGCAGGGCTACAGGACCAAAAGGAGAGACCCAGTACTTC
.,TRBV6-1,TRBJ2-7,.,CASVRERSYEQYF,TGTGCCAGCGTCCGGGAAAGGTCGTACGAGCAGTACTTC
few,TRBV5-1,TRBJ2-5,.,CASSLGGTQYF,TGCGCCAGCAGCTTAGGAGGGACCCAGTACTTC
.,TRBV9,TRBJ2-5,TRBD2,CASSVGGTETQYF,TGTGCCAGCAGCGTGGGGGGGACGGAGACCCAGTACTTC
.,TRBV5-1,TRBJ2-1,.,CASSLETAYNEQFF,TGCGCCAGCAGCTTAGAGACAGCGTACAATGAGCAGTTCTTC
.,TRBV7-8,TRBJ2-5,TRBD2,CASTPGWAGGSQETQYF,TGTGCCAGCACCCCTGGTTGGGCGGGAGGGAGTCAAGAGACCCAGTACTTC
.,TRBV30,TRBJ1-5,.,CAWSVQENQPQHF,TGTGCCTGGAGTGTACAGGAAAATCAGCCCCAGCATTTT
.,TRBV5-6,TRBJ2-2,TRBD1,CASSLTGGTGELFF,TGTGCCAGCAGCTTGACAGGGGGCACCGGGGAGCTGTTTTTT
few,TRBV11-3,TRBJ2-7,TRBD2,CASSLEGLAGDEQYF,TGTGCCAGCAGCTTAGAGGGACTAGCGGGAGACGAGCAGTACTTC
.,TRBV25-1,TRBJ1-2,.,CASSGRGVGYTF,TGTGCCAGCAGCGGTCGCGGCGTTGGCTACACCTTC
few,TRBV9,TRBJ2-2,TRBD2,CASSGASGRVTGELFF,TGTGCCAGCAGCGGAGCTAGCGGGAGGGTCACCGGGGAGCTGTTTTTT
.,TRBV27,TRBJ1-5,TRBD1,CASRTTGGGNQPQHF,TGTGCCAGCAGAACCACAGGGGGCGGCAATCAGCCCCAGCATTTT
.,TRBV6-1,TRBJ1-1,.,CASSGDRLGTEAFF,TGTGCCAGCAGTGGCGACAGGCTCGGGACTGAAGCTTTCTTT
few,TRBV19,TRBJ1-2,.,CASTFVAQVGYTF,TGTGCCAGTACTTTCGTGGCACAGGTCGGCTACACCTTC
few,TRBV30,TRBJ1-2,.,CAWKEGWLGGYTF,TGTGCCTGGAAGGAGGGATGGCTGGGGGGCTACACCTTC
few,TRBV4-3,TRBJ1-1,.,CASSKVIRGGDTEAFF,TGCGCCAGCAGCAAAGTCATAAGGGGAGGGGACACTGAAGCTTTCTTT
few,TRBV6-5,TRBJ1-5,.,CASSYTWGRGQPQHF,TGTGCCAGCAGTTACACCTGGGGTAGGGGTCAGCCCCAGCATTTT
.,TRBV7-2,TRBJ1-1,TRBD1,CASRYRGGTALTEAFF,TGTGCCAGCAGGTACCGAGGGGGGACAGCTCTGACTGAAGCTTTCTTT
few,TRBV13,TRBJ2-2,TRBD1,CASSLTLDRANTGELFF,TGTGCCAGCAGCCTTACGTTGGACAGGGCTAACACCGGGGAGCTGTTTTTT
few,TRBV15,TRBJ2-7,.,CATSRGGQSYEQYF,TGTGCCACCAGCAGAGGTGGACAGTCATACGAGCAGTACTTC
.,TRBV6-1,TRBJ2-2,.,CASSDRGTTGELFF,TGTGCCAGCAGTGATAGGGGGACCACCGGGGAGCTGTTTTTT
.,TRBV30,TRBJ1-4,.,CAWSLLRNEKLFF,TGTGCCTGGAGTCTGCTTCGGAATGAAAAACTGTTTTTT
.,TRBV4-1,TRBJ2-3,.,CASRGGTSKDKQYF,TGCGCCAGCAGAGGCGGGACTTCTAAAGATAAGCAGTATTTT
few,TRBV6-5,TRBJ2-7,TRBD2,CASSYSIASGIYEQYF,TGTGCCAGCAGTTACTCCATCGCTAGCGGCATCTACGAGCAGTACTTC
.,TRBV4-3,TRBJ2-3,TRBD2,CASSLAGPEDTQYF,TGCGCCAGCAGTCTAGCGGGGCCGGAAGATACGCAGTATTTT
few,TRBV7-9,TRBJ1-2,.,CASSPSMGAYGYTF,TGTGCCAGCAGCCCCAGCATGGGAGCCTATGGCTACACCTTC
.,TRBV7-3,TRBJ2-5,TRBD2,CASSLTGTSGSETQYF,TGTGCCAGCAGCTTGACAGGGACTAGCGGGAGTGAGACCCAGTACTTC
.,TRBV2,TRBJ1-2,TRBD1,CASRGTVEGYTF,TGTGCCAGCAGGGGGACAGTAGAAGGCTACACCTTC
.,TRBV29-1,TRBJ1-1,TRBD1,CSVRGQGFAAFF,TGCAGCGTTCGGGGACAGGGATTTGCAGCTTTCTTT
.,TRBV6-1,TRBJ2-7,TRBD2,CASSLTSGSHEQYF,TGTGCCAGCAGTTTGACTAGCGGGAGCCACGAGCAGTACTTC
.,TRBV7-9,TRBJ2-7,.,CASSGGAYEQYF,TGTGCCAGCAGCGGAGGGGCCTACGAGCAGTACTTC
few,TRBV10-3,TRBJ2-6,TRBD1,CAISDRVRRAVNSGANVLTF,TGTGCCATCAGCGACAGGGTTAGGAGAGCGGTAAACTCTGGGGCCAACGTCCTGACTTTC
.,TRBV30,TRBJ1-2,.,CAWTYGEIDYGYTF,TGTGCCTGGACCTACGGGGAGATTGACTATGGCTACACCTTC
few,TRBV19,TRBJ2-3,TRBD2,CASSSSGTSADTQYF,TGTGCCAGTAGTAGTAGCGGGACTAGTGCAGATACGCAGTATTTT
.,TRBV6-1,TRBJ2-1,.,CASSEAWREQFF,TGTGCCAGCAGTGAAGCATGGAGGGAGCAGTTCTTC
few,TRBV6-4,TRBJ2-3,TRBD1,CASSDGQGADTQYF,TGTGCCAGCAGTGACGGACAGGGGGCAGATACGCAGTATTTT